A selection of T cell receptor beta chains follows, all from one sample in a study of blood T cell repertoires in COVID-19. Only in-frame clones appear in the TCRdb table, and some are missing; sequencing was by immunoSEQ multiplex PCR. This table holds 350,000 or so clones, roughly nine tenths found once. Sequencing was carried out using peripheral blood. All receptors come from a woman aged 60-75 years with COVID-19, enrolled during active disease. The conserved cysteine and the conserved F or W are not part of the CDR3 here. The order of the fields is V gene, CDR3 protein.

TRBV7-6,ASSLRQDLSYLPT
TRBV4-1,ASSQDNNEQF
TRBV6-1,ASKPQGASNQPQH
TRBV5-5,ASTLTPGQGAYEQY
TRBV6-5,ASTREDWGRAF
TRBV10-1,ASSGDYNSPLH
TRBV5-6,ASSGSTGSGEKLF
TRBV4-1,ASSHDSRGSQETQY
TRBV6-6,ASRPIMTGGVGYT
TRBV27,ASSLLEGAGGYT
TRBV28,ASSPTGGGTGELF
TRBV5-1,ASSLEGTGISYEQY
TRBV10-2,ASSDPHRGLDGYT
TRBV4-2,ASSQQRGARPQY
TRBV6-5,ASRRDRGYSPLH